The rows below give T cell receptor beta chains drawn from one sample of a study of regulatory T cells in long-lasting Graves disease. Each CDR3 protein is one row after TCRdb ran MiXCR on the multiplex PCR reads. The sample gives roughly 400,000 distinct CDR3 sequences, about 15% of which show up once; around a quarter is in the top ten. The data also belong to a second study, concerning T cells in Graves' hyperthyroidism and ophthalmopathy.

Sequences were derived from peripheral blood mononuclear cells (PBMCs), sampled at new diagnosis, from a patient treated with antithyroid drugs. Every receptor here comes from a woman aged 18-29 years with Graves disease. Each CDR3 is given with its conserved first and last residue. D genes are given only for firm matches. Where a row states a size, it is once, few, many or the class of an expanded clone; other rows omit it.

j_gene: TRBJ2-1
v_gene: TRBV19
abundance: -
d_gene: -
CDR3nt: TGTGCCAGTAGTAATCCGAGGGGTAGCGCCTACAATGAGCAGTTCTTC
CDR3aa: CASSNPRGSAYNEQFF

j_gene: TRBJ2-3
v_gene: TRBV5-5
abundance: -
d_gene: -
CDR3nt: TGTGCCAGCAGCTTGGTATTAGCGGAGGGTACGCAGTATTTT
CDR3aa: CASSLVLAEGTQYF

j_gene: TRBJ2-7
v_gene: TRBV2
abundance: few
d_gene: TRBD2
CDR3nt: TGTGCCAGCAGTGAAGCTAAACTAGCGGGTGTCTACGAGCAGTACTTC
CDR3aa: CASSEAKLAGVYEQYF

j_gene: TRBJ2-5
v_gene: TRBV11-3
abundance: many
d_gene: TRBD2
CDR3nt: TGTGCCAGCGGAGGGACTAGCGTGGAGACCCAGTACTTC
CDR3aa: CASGGTSVETQYF

j_gene: TRBJ1-5
v_gene: TRBV28
abundance: many
d_gene: -
CDR3nt: TGTGCCAGCACGCCCCCCCCAGGTTCCCCCGGCAATCAGCCCCAGCATTTT
CDR3aa: CASTPPPGSPGNQPQHF

j_gene: TRBJ1-2
v_gene: TRBV27
abundance: -
d_gene: -
CDR3nt: TGTGCCAGCAGTTTATCACCAAACCTTAACTATGGCTACACCTTC
CDR3aa: CASSLSPNLNYGYTF

j_gene: TRBJ2-3
v_gene: TRBV28
abundance: many
d_gene: TRBD2
CDR3nt: TGTGCCAGCAGTTTCCTGGCGACTAGCGGGAGGGAAAGGGATACGCAGTATTTT
CDR3aa: CASSFLATSGRERDTQYF

j_gene: TRBJ2-1
v_gene: TRBV11-3
abundance: few
d_gene: -
CDR3nt: TGTGCCAGCAGCGCCAAGGACGGTTTCAATGAGCAGTTCTTC
CDR3aa: CASSAKDGFNEQFF

j_gene: TRBJ1-1
v_gene: TRBV6-4
abundance: few
d_gene: -
CDR3nt: TGTGCCAGCAGAGAATACGACGGATTGAACACTGAAGCTTTCTTT
CDR3aa: CASREYDGLNTEAFF

j_gene: TRBJ2-1
v_gene: TRBV20-1
abundance: -
d_gene: -
CDR3nt: TGCAGTGCTGCTAGCGCCTCAAACTACAATGAGCAGTTCTTC
CDR3aa: CSAASASNYNEQFF

j_gene: TRBJ1-1
v_gene: TRBV7-9
abundance: -
d_gene: -
CDR3nt: TGTGCCAGCAGCTGGGGGTACACTGAAGCTTTCTTT
CDR3aa: CASSWGYTEAFF

j_gene: TRBJ1-5
v_gene: TRBV20-1
abundance: many
d_gene: -
CDR3nt: TGCAGTGCCGGGACCAACAATCAGCCCCAGCATTTT
CDR3aa: CSAGTNNQPQHF

j_gene: TRBJ1-5
v_gene: TRBV6-1
abundance: few
d_gene: -
CDR3nt: TGTGCCAGCACTCACGGAGGGAATCAGCCCCAGCATTTT
CDR3aa: CASTHGGNQPQHF

j_gene: TRBJ2-3
v_gene: TRBV12-3/TRBV12-4
abundance: few
d_gene: TRBD2
CDR3nt: TGTGCCAGCAGGGGGGGACTAGCGGATACGCAGTATTTT
CDR3aa: CASRGGLADTQYF

j_gene: TRBJ2-3
v_gene: TRBV11-3
abundance: -
d_gene: -
CDR3nt: TGTGCCAGCAGCCAAACAGTCCCTGGGCCGGGGGGCGCAGATACGCAGTATTTT
CDR3aa: CASSQTVPGPGGADTQYF

j_gene: TRBJ2-7
v_gene: TRBV11-2
abundance: -
d_gene: TRBD2
CDR3nt: TGTGCCAGCAGCTTTAGCGGGAGAACCCACGAGCGGTACTTC
CDR3aa: CASSFSGRTHERYF

j_gene: TRBJ2-7
v_gene: TRBV18
abundance: -
d_gene: -
CDR3nt: TGTGCCAGCTCACCCCGGGGGCGGGGTGTGCCCTCCTACGAGCAGTACTTC
CDR3aa: CASSPRGRGVPSYEQYF

j_gene: TRBJ2-1
v_gene: TRBV12-3/TRBV12-4
abundance: few
d_gene: TRBD1
CDR3nt: TGTGCCAGTTGGAAACGACAGGGTATCTACAATGAGCAGTTCTTC
CDR3aa: CASWKRQGIYNEQFF

j_gene: TRBJ2-1
v_gene: TRBV5-6
abundance: few
d_gene: -
CDR3nt: TGTGCCAGCAGCTTGGGTGCGGGAATGGGTGAGCAGTTCTTC
CDR3aa: CASSLGAGMGEQFF

j_gene: TRBJ2-3
v_gene: TRBV20-1
abundance: few
d_gene: TRBD2
CDR3nt: TGCAGTGCTAGTCTCCCAGGGACTAGCGGGAGGGATACGCAGTATTTT
CDR3aa: CSASLPGTSGRDTQYF

j_gene: TRBJ1-1
v_gene: TRBV12-3/TRBV12-4
abundance: many
d_gene: -
CDR3nt: TGTGCCAGCAGTTCCACTACGGGGAACACTGAAGCTTTCTTT
CDR3aa: CASSSTTGNTEAFF

j_gene: TRBJ2-3
v_gene: TRBV5-1
abundance: once
d_gene: -
CDR3nt: TGCGCCAGCAGCTCAATAGGGACAGATACGCAGTATTTT
CDR3aa: CASSSIGTDTQYF

j_gene: TRBJ2-7
v_gene: TRBV9
abundance: -
d_gene: -
CDR3nt: TGTGCCAGCAGCCCTACCCCTAACGCCTACGAGCAGTACTTC
CDR3aa: CASSPTPNAYEQYF

j_gene: TRBJ2-1
v_gene: TRBV3-1
abundance: many
d_gene: -
CDR3nt: TGTGCCAGCAGCCAAGTCGGCTCCAACGCGGACAATGAGCAGTTCTTC
CDR3aa: CASSQVGSNADNEQFF

j_gene: TRBJ2-1
v_gene: TRBV7-9
abundance: many
d_gene: TRBD2
CDR3nt: TGTGCCAGCAGCCTCCTAGGGGGACTAGCGGGGGACAATGAGCAGTTCTTC
CDR3aa: CASSLLGGLAGDNEQFF

j_gene: TRBJ2-2
v_gene: TRBV28
abundance: many
d_gene: -
CDR3nt: TGTGCCAGCAGTTTACGCAATCCCGGATTGGGGGAGCTGTTTTTT
CDR3aa: CASSLRNPGLGELFF